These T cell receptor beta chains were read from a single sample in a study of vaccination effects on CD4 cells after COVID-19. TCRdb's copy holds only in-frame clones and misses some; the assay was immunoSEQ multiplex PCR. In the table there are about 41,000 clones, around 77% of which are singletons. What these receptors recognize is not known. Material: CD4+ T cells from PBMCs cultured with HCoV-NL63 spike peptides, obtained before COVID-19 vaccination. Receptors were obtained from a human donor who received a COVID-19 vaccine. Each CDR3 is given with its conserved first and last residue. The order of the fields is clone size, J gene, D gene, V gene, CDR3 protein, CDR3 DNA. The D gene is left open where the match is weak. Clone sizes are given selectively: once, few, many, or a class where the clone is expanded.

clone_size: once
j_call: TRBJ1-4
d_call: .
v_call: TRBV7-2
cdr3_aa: CASSFGGLNEKLFF
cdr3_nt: TGTGCCAGCAGCTTCGGGGGCCTCAATGAAAAACTGTTTTTT

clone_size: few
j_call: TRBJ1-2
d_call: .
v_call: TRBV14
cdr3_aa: CASSQARNYGYTF
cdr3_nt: TGTGCCAGCAGCCAAGCCAGAAACTATGGCTACACCTTC

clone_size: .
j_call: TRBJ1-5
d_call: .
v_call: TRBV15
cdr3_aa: CATSRDGAPGEPQHF
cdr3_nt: TGTGCCACCAGCAGAGATGGGGCTCCGGGGGAGCCCCAGCATTTT

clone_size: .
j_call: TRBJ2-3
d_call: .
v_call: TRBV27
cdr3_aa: CASSDPGTIGADTQYF
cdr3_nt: TGTGCCAGCAGTGACCCCGGGACAATCGGGGCAGATACGCAGTATTTT

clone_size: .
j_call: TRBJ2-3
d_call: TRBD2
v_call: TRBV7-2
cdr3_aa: CASRPSGGGDTQYF
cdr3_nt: TGTGCCAGCAGGCCAAGCGGGGGGGGAGATACGCAGTATTTT

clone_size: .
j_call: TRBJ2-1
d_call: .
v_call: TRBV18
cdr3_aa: CASSGATLSEQFF
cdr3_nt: TGTGCCAGCTCGGGGGCCACCTTGAGCGAGCAGTTCTTC

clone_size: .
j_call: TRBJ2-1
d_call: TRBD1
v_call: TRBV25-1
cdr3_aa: CASSGTGTGNHEQFF
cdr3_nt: TGTGCCAGCAGTGGGACCGGGACAGGGAACCATGAGCAGTTCTTC

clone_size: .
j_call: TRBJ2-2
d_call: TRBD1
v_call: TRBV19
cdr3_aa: CASIPGQGANTGELFF
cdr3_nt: TGTGCCAGTATACCCGGGCAGGGGGCGAACACCGGGGAGCTGTTTTTT

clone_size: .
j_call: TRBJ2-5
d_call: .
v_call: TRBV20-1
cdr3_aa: CSARERETQYF
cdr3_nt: TGCAGTGCTAGGGAGCGGGAGACCCAGTACTTC

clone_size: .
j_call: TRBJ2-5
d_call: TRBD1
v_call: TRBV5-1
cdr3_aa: CASSTGTGLGETQYF
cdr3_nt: TGCGCCAGCAGCACCGGGACAGGGCTAGGAGAGACCCAGTACTTC

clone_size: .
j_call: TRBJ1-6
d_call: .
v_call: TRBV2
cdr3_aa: CASSAGGNSPLHF
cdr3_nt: TGTGCCAGCAGTGCGGGGGGAAATTCACCCCTCCACTTT

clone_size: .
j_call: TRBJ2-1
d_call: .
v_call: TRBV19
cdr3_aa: CASSDPRGPESSYNEQFF
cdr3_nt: TGTGCCAGTAGTGACCCCCGGGGCCCAGAGAGCTCCTACAATGAGCAGTTCTTC

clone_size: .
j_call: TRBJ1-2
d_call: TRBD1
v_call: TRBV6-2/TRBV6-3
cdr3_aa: CASSHRGGSGYTF
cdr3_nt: TGTGCCAGCAGCCACAGGGGTGGAAGTGGCTACACCTTC

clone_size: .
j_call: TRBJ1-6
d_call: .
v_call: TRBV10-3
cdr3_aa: CAISLQENSPLHF
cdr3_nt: TGTGCCATCAGCCTCCAGGAAAATTCACCCCTCCACTTT

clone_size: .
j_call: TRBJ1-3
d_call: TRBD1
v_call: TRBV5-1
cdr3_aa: CASSPGTAFRNTIYF
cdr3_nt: TGCGCCAGCAGCCCCGGGACAGCATTTCGAAACACCATATATTTT

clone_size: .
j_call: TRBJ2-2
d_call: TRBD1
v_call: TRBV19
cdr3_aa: CASSRIVVRGQRNTGELFF
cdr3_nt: TGTGCCAGTAGCAGAATAGTAGTTAGGGGACAGAGGAACACCGGGGAGCTGTTTTTT

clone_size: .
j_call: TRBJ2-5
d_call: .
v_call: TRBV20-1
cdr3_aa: CSAELSGTQYF
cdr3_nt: TGCAGTGCTGAGCTGTCTGGGACCCAGTACTTC

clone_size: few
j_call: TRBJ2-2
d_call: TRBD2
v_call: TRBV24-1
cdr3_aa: CATSEIRESGGITGELFF
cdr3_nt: TGTGCCACCAGTGAGATTAGAGAGAGCGGGGGCATCACCGGGGAGCTGTTTTTT

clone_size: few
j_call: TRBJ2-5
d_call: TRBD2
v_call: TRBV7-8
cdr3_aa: CASSTRTVTSGGRETQYF
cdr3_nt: TGTGCCAGCAGCACGCGGACTGTGACTAGCGGGGGGAGGGAGACCCAGTACTTC

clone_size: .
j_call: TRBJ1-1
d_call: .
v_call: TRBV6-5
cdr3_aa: CASRDPRGRTEAFF
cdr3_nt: TGTGCCAGCAGGGACCCCAGGGGAAGGACTGAAGCTTTCTTT

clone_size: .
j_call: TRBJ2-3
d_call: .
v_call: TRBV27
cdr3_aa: CASSLTGFDTQYF
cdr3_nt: TGTGCCAGCAGTTTAACAGGGTTCGATACGCAGTATTTT

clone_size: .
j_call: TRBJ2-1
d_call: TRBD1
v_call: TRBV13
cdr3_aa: CASSSWTGGNNEQFF
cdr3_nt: TGTGCCAGCAGCAGCTGGACAGGGGGCAACAATGAGCAGTTCTTC

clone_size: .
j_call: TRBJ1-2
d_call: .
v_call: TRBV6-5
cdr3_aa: CASSYLGRNYGYTF
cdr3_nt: TGTGCCAGCAGTTACTTGGGACGGAACTATGGCTACACCTTC

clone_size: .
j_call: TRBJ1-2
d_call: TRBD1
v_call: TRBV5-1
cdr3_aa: CASSLRRDRWYGYTF
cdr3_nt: TGCGCCAGCAGCTTAAGGAGGGACAGATGGTATGGCTACACCTTC

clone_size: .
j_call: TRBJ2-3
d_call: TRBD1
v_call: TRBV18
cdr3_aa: CASSPRQGARGTDTQYF
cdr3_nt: TGTGCCAGCTCACCTAGACAGGGGGCGAGGGGCACAGATACGCAGTATTTT

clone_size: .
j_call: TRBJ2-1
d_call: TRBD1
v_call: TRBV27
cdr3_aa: CASTLIDRGHYNEQFF
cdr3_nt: TGTGCCAGCACACTCATCGACAGGGGTCACTACAATGAGCAGTTCTTC

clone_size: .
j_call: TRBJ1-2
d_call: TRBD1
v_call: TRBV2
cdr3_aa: CASTNLWTGVKSYTF
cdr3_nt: TGTGCCAGCACTAACCTCTGGACAGGGGTTAAGAGCTACACCTTC

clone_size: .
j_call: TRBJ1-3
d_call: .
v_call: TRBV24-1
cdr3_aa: CATAEGRAGNTIYF
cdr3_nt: TGTGCCACCGCGGAGGGGAGGGCTGGAAACACCATATATTTT

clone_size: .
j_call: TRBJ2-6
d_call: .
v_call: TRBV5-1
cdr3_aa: CASSLVGIGANVLTF
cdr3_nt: TGCGCCAGCAGCTTGGTCGGGATCGGGGCCAACGTCCTGACTTTC

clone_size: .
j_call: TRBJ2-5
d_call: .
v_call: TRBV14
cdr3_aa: CASSLGGGNLYQETQYF
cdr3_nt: TGTGCCAGCAGCCTAGGGGGGGGAAACTTGTACCAAGAGACCCAGTACTTC

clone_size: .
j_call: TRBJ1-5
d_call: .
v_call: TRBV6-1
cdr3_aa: CASSEFPGADNQPQHF
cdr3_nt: TGTGCCAGCAGTGAATTTCCTGGAGCGGACAATCAGCCCCAGCATTTT

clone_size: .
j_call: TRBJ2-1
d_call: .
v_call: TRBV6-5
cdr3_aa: CASSPPWGGTNEQFF
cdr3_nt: TGTGCCAGCAGTCCGCCGTGGGGGGGCACGAATGAGCAGTTCTTC